Each of the 27 T cell receptor beta chains below was sequenced from the same sample in a study of T cells in localized non-small cell lung cancer. Sequencing was performed with immunoSEQ multiplex PCR; in TCRdb, only in-frame clones are kept and a portion is missing. The repertoire holds about 78,000 clones, with almost 85% as singletons. The input for sequencing was peripheral blood, taken before any cancer treatment. Receptors were obtained from a man between 40 and 70 years old with stage I lung adenocarcinoma.

The V call is TRBV28, the J call TRBJ2-3; TRBD2 matches at 12 bases. CDR1 is MDHEN, CDR2 SYDVKM, per germline. There are 15 residues in the CDR3. V gave up 9 bases and J gave up 3 bases; unmatched junction bases: 7. The CDR3 DNA follows: TGTGCCAGTTGGGCTAGCGGGAGGGGAACAGATACGCAGTATTTT. Translating gives CASWASGRGTDTQYF. Drawing the rest from reference TRBV28 and TRBJ2-3, the complete variable domain is DVKVTQSSRYLVKRTGEKVFLECVQDMDHENMFWYRQDPGLGLRLIYFSYDVKMKEKGDIPEGYSVSREKKERFSLILESASTNQTSMYLCASWASGRGTDTQYFGPGTRLTVL.

The genes are TRBV28 and TRBJ2-7; TRBD1 aligns across 9 bases. Losses at the gene ends were 5 bases for V and 7 bases for J; bases not matched to a gene: 9. The CDR3 spans 14 residues. Germline V gene lookup returns CDR1 MDHEN and CDR2 SYDVKM. The CDR3 spells CASSRGTGRGEQYF. The CDR3 DNA is TGTGCCAGCAGTAGAGGGACAGGGCGTGGGGAGCAGTACTTC.

V is TRBV6-5 and J is TRBJ2-5, with D tentatively TRBD1 or TRBD2 (7 bases each). CDR1 is MNHEY, CDR2 SVGAGI, per germline. Trimming removed 6 bases from V and 5 bases from J, with 16 bases in between. CDR3 length equals 14 residues. The CDR3 spells CASSTYRGGETQYF. The CDR3 DNA is TGTGCCAGCAGCACCTACAGGGGAGGGGAGACCCAGTACTTC.

The chain couples TRBV7-3 to TRBJ1-1, with 7 bases matching TRBD1. V was pared by 5 bases and J by 3 bases, with 3 bases of the junction left unmatched. CDR3 length: 13 residues. CDR1 and CDR2 (germline): SGHTA, FQGTGA. CDR3 sequence: CASSQGQYTEAFF. CDR3 DNA: TGTGCCAGCAGCCAGGGACAGTACACTGAAGCTTTCTTT.

The rearrangement links TRBV19 to TRBJ1-1, with unresolved D. The CDR3 sequence is 15 residues long. The germline V and J ends were trimmed by 5 bases and 0 bases, with 13 bases remaining between them. CDR1 LNHDA and CDR2 SQIVND come from the germline V gene (reference sequence). The CDR3 region has the DNA TGTGCCAGTAGTGACCCGACCGAATTGAACACTGAAGCTTTCTTT. Amino acids: CASSDPTELNTEAFF.

The CDR3 protein is CASISGGSTDTQYF. In DNA, the CDR3 is TGCGCCAGCATTAGCGGGGGCAGCACAGATACGCAGTATTTT. The J gene is TRBJ2-3, the V gene TRBV5-1; 9 bases agree with TRBD2. CDR1 and CDR2 (germline): SGHRS, YFSETQ. Trimming at V came to 6 bases and at J to 0 bases, leaving 2 bases not matched to a gene. CDR3 length: 14 residues.

This clone was recorded once. The chain carries TRBV10-2 and TRBJ2-3, with TRBD2 identical over 8 bases. Per the germline V gene, CDR1 is WSHSY and CDR2 is SAAADI. The CDR3 extends over 14 amino acids. Trimming took 7 bases from V and 2 from J; bases not matched to a gene: 5. The CDR3 spells CASKPSGLTDTQYF. DNA of the CDR3: TGCGCCAGCAAACCTAGCGGGCTCACAGATACGCAGTATTTT.

This rearrangement joins TRBV30 to TRBJ2-3; D uncertain. The CDR3 totals 13 residues. Germline values: CDR1 GTSNPN, CDR2 SVGIG (reference sequence). V was clipped by 3 bases and J by 0 bases, with 7 bases between them. CDR3 sequence reads: CAWRFGSTDTQYF. CDR3 sequence (DNA): TGTGCCTGGAGGTTCGGGAGCACAGATACGCAGTATTTT.

The chain has TRBV10-1 and TRBJ2-2, with 8 bases aligning to TRBD1. Germline V gene data show CDR1 as WNHNN and CDR2 as SYGVQD (reference sequence). V was pared by 0 bases and J by 13 bases, with 10 bases of the junction left unmatched. The CDR3 spans 15 residues. CDR3 sequence reads: CASSESGTGPTRLFF. The DNA of the CDR3 is TGCGCCAGCAGTGAGTCAGGGACAGGCCCTACCCGGCTGTTTTTT.

The chain links TRBV9 to TRBJ2-1; 11 bases map to TRBD2. The germline gives CDR1 SGDLS, CDR2 YYNGEE. The CDR3 runs to 16 residues. The J segment lost 4 bases and the V segment lost 4 bases, leaving 7 bases of the junction unmatched. The CDR3 loop is CASSPPGTSGYNEQFF. The DNA of the CDR3 is TGTGCCAGCAGCCCTCCCGGGACTAGCGGTTACAATGAGCAGTTCTTC.

J is TRBJ2-4 and V is TRBV7-9, with D perhaps assigned TRBD1 or TRBD2 (6 bases each). Per the germline V gene, CDR1 is SEHNR and CDR2 is FQNEAQ (reference sequence). V was trimmed by 5 bases and J by 6 bases, leaving 14 bases between them. This CDR3 contains 14 residues. This CDR3 reads CASSPGGPGNIQYF. DNA for the CDR3: TGTGCCAGCAGCCCTGGGGGGCCCGGAAACATTCAGTACTTC. The full variable domain, with the rest looked up from reference TRBV7-9 and TRBJ2-4, is DTGVSQNPRHKITKRGQNVTFRCDPISEHNRLYWYRQTLGQGPEFLTYFQNEAQLEKSRLLSDRFSAERPKGSFSTLEIQRTEQGDSAMYLCASSPGGPGNIQYFGAGTRLSVL.

This chain joins TRBV4-2 and TRBJ2-4; 8 positions match TRBD2. This CDR3 has 16 residues. Looked up from germline, CDR1 is LGHNA and CDR2 is YNFKEQ. Losses at the gene ends were 0 bases for V and 9 bases for J; bases not matched to a gene: 10. CDR3 nucleotide sequence: TGTGCCAGCAGCCAAGATTGGGCTAGCGGGTCTGTCATTCAGTACTTC. This encodes CASSQDWASGSVIQYF.

The gene calls are TRBV4-1 and TRBJ2-1; the match to TRBD2 covers 10 bases. V shed 3 bases, J shed 7 bases, and the junction held 6 bases outside the gene matches. Germline-derived CDR1 and CDR2 are MGHRA and YSYEKL. CDR3 length: 15 residues. CDR3 DNA sequence: TGCGCCAGCAGCCAGGGAAGCGGGGGGGGAAATGAGCAGTTCTTC. This translates into CASSQGSGGGNEQFF.

This chain uses TRBV5-8 with TRBJ1-4, with TRBD1 matching 9 bases. There are 15 residues in the CDR3. Germline CDR1 SGHTS, CDR2 YDEGEE. V lost 4 bases, J lost 7 bases, and 8 bases stayed unmatched. This chain's CDR3 is CASSAPDRGGEKLFF. Written as DNA, the CDR3 is TGTGCCAGCAGCGCACCGGACAGGGGCGGTGAAAAACTGTTTTTT.

This sequence joins TRBV27 and TRBJ1-3; a weak D match, TRBD1 (5 bases). Germline V CDR1 and CDR2: MNHEY, SMNVEV (reference sequence). The CDR3 extends over 16 amino acids. The ends were cut back, 0 bases at V and 3 bases at J, with 12 bases in the middle. CDR3 bases: TGTGCCAGCAGTTTATCGATCGGGGGGGTTGGAAACACCATATATTTT. This encodes CASSLSIGGVGNTIYF.

This clone showed up just a few times. CDR3 loop: CASSISRLNTEAFF. CDR3 nucleotide sequence: TGTGCCAGCAGTATTTCCAGGCTGAACACTGAAGCTTTCTTT. This chain uses TRBV27 with TRBJ1-1; D is uncertain. The germline gives CDR1 MNHEY, CDR2 SMNVEV (reference sequence). The length of the CDR3 is 14 residues. Trimming left V 5 bases short and J 0 bases short, with 10 bases between.

This chain joins TRBV5-1 and TRBJ2-7, with TRBD2 as a possible D gene (5 bases). There are 13 residues in the CDR3. Germline assignment: CDR1 SGHRS and CDR2 YFSETQ. The V end lost 0 bases, the J end lost 10 bases, and 14 bases lay between the germline ends. The CDR3 DNA sequence: TGCGCCAGCAGCTTGGGTGGAGGAAGGCAACAGTACTTC. As protein: CASSLGGGRQQYF.

The genes are TRBV7-3 and TRBJ1-1; D perhaps matches TRBD1 (5 bases). This CDR3 has 15 residues. Germline CDR1 SGHTA, CDR2 FQGTGA. With 1 base removed from V and 2 bases from J, the gap between germline ends came to 11 bases. The CDR3: CASSLMGVRNTEAFF. DNA of the CDR3: TGTGCCAGCAGCTTAATGGGGGTCAGAAACACTGAAGCTTTCTTT.

This clone was counted once. This chain links TRBV5-1 with TRBJ1-1, with D hard to call. The germline CDR1 and CDR2 sequences are SGHRS and YFSETQ. The V end was cut by 0 bases, the J end by 12 bases, with 9 bases between. This CDR3 comprises 11 residues. The CDR3 protein is CASSLGQIPFF. Written as DNA, the CDR3 is TGCGCCAGCAGCTTGGGACAAATTCCTTTCTTT.

The J gene is TRBJ2-3, the V gene TRBV6-5, with 11 bases fitting TRBD2. This CDR3 contains 14 residues. The J segment lost 2 bases and the V segment lost 6 bases, leaving 1 base of the junction unmatched. Germline V lookup: CDR1 MNHEY, CDR2 SVGAGI. CDR3: CASRLAGATDTQYF. The CDR3 DNA sequence: TGTGCCAGCAGACTAGCGGGAGCCACAGATACGCAGTATTTT.

V is TRBV28 and J is TRBJ1-5; weak D call: TRBD1 (5 bases). Germline V lookup: CDR1 MDHEN, CDR2 SYDVKM. The CDR3 covers 14 residues. V was cut by 7 bases and J by 0 bases, with 10 bases left in between. CDR3 protein: CASTWGNSNQPQHF. CDR3 nucleotides: TGTGCCAGCACTTGGGGGAATAGCAATCAGCCCCAGCATTTT.

The rearrangement joins TRBV14 to TRBJ1-4; D remains unclear. Trimming took off 5 bases at V and 10 bases at J, with 14 bases between the two ends. There are 13 residues in the CDR3. Germline CDR1 SGHDN, CDR2 FVKESK. The CDR3 here is CASSFSSSPKLFF. The CDR3 nucleotides read TGTGCCAGCAGCTTTTCCAGTTCCCCAAAACTGTTTTTT.

This clone was picked up a small number of times. The chain joins TRBV6-6 to TRBJ1-1; 7 nucleotides line up with TRBD1. This CDR3 has 11 residues. Looked up from germline, CDR1 is MNHNY and CDR2 is SVGAGI (reference sequence). V was clipped by 6 bases and J by 11 bases; unmatched bases: 6. In nucleotides, the CDR3 is TGTGCCAGCAGGCGACAGGGAGGCGCTTTCTTT. Translating it yields CASRRQGGAFF.

The chain carries TRBV7-9 and TRBJ1-2; 7 nucleotides agree with TRBD1. The junction had 3 bases not matched to a gene; V was cut back by 3 bases and J by 2 bases. Germline V gene lookup returns CDR1 SEHNR and CDR2 FQNEAQ (reference sequence). This CDR3 has 14 residues. The CDR3 is CASSLRQGNYGYTF. CDR3 in DNA: TGTGCCAGCAGCTTGCGACAGGGCAACTATGGCTACACCTTC.

This chain uses TRBV28 with TRBJ1-2; TRBD1 might be the D (5 bases). With 6 bases removed from V and 5 bases from J, the gap between germline ends came to 22 bases. Germline values: CDR1 MDHEN, CDR2 SYDVKM. This CDR3 region has 16 residues. This chain's CDR3 is CASSPIAGEIRYGYTF. Written as DNA, the CDR3 is TGTGCCAGCAGCCCGATTGCGGGGGAGATTCGGTATGGCTACACCTTC.

V gene TRBV15 combines with J gene TRBJ1-4, with a tentative D call TRBD1 (5 bases). CDR1 and CDR2 (germline): LNHNV, YYDKDF (reference sequence). The CDR3 spans 16 residues. V gave up 1 base and J gave up 4 bases, with 13 bases separating them. CDR3 sequence: CATSRGSGASNEKLFF. The CDR3 DNA is TGTGCCACCAGCAGAGGCTCCGGGGCCAGTAATGAAAAACTGTTTTTT.

This sequence joins TRBV30 and TRBJ2-1; D possibly corresponds to TRBD1 (6 bases). From germline, CDR1 is GTSNPN and CDR2 SVGIG (reference sequence). Trimming cost V 2 bases and J 1 base, with 9 bases left between them. The CDR3 totals 14 residues. The CDR3 loop is CAWSRGSSYNEQFF. CDR3 coding DNA: TGTGCCTGGAGTAGGGGGAGTTCCTACAATGAGCAGTTCTTC.